This T cell receptor beta chain was obtained from a study of OX40 agonist ivuxolimab in advanced cancers. Regarding the study as a whole: Some patients without response likewise showed low normalized clonal expansion.

This clone has a handful of counts. The antigen remains unidentified. A history of autoimmune disease or systemic immunosuppression excluded patients. V was trimmed by 0 bases and J by 4 bases, leaving 13 bases between them. This CDR3 is built from 16 residues. The germline V gene has CDR1 SGHDN and CDR2 FVKESK. Sequenced by immunoSEQ multiplex PCR; TCRdb stores in-frame clones only, minus some. Of approximately 89,000 clones in the sample, 70% to 90% were seen once. Sequenced here: CD4+ or CD8+ T cells sorted from blood, sampled in a trial of the OX40 agonist ivuxolimab. This TCR came from an adult with an advanced solid tumor such as melanoma, head and neck, liver or kidney cancer. The chain carries TRBV14 and TRBJ2-1; D unresolved. The CDR3 reads CASSQDRAMQYNEQFF. CDR3 nucleotide sequence: TGTGCCAGCAGCCAAGATCGGGCCATGCAGTACAATGAGCAGTTCTTC.